This TCR beta chain is from a study of blood T cell repertoires in COVID-19. The wider study: The study counted Cohort 3 donors as recovered given two negative PCRs, clearance, or symptom resolution. In each case, the material was cDNA or gDNA derived from T cells, B-cell-depleted T cells, or PBMCs.

Participant-reported clinical history was the basis for cohort assignment. The CDR3 is 13 residues long. Trimming cost V 2 bases and J 7 bases, with 11 bases left between them. In the original workflow: Amplifying reference gene primers gave estimates of nucleated cell counts. TCRdb keeps only in-frame clones here, not all; method: immunoSEQ multiplex PCR. From that table come the V and J calls and clone size; the DNA was used to work out D and trimming. The sample records 210,000 or so clones, around 85% being singletons. This chain connects TRBV12-3 or TRBV12-4 to TRBJ1-2, with D unresolved. The TCR originated in a woman aged 50 to 60 in a cohort exposed to, infected with or recovered from COVID-19 (not recorded which). Sample: PBMCs or T cells enriched from blood (not recorded which). The CDR3 spells CASSLRGRVGYTF. Written as DNA, the CDR3 is TGTGCCAGCAGTTTACGAGGGAGGGTTGGCTACACCTTC.